The 5 T cell receptor beta chains in this list originate from one sample, sequenced in a study of T cells in Graves' hyperthyroidism and ophthalmopathy. TCR beta CDR3 regions were amplified from RNA. Carried out on the TCR CDR3, a first-round RT-PCR used the HTBI primer set. TCRdb re-called the multiplex PCR reads with MiXCR, one entry per CDR3 protein. The table has around 530,000 distinct CDR3 sequences, 15% to 20% seen once; the top ten hold roughly a sixth. Sequenced material: blood. The receptors come from a woman aged 18-29 years with Graves' ophthalmopathy.

This clonotype was counted a few times. The rearrangement links TRBV5-1 to TRBJ1-4; 8 bases are shared with TRBD1. The V gene end was trimmed by 6 bases and the J gene end by 5 bases; junction bases not matched to a gene: 9. The CDR3 is made up of 15 amino acids. Germline CDR1 reads SGHRS; CDR2 reads YFSETQ. The CDR3, as DNA: TGCGCCAGCACGGGGACAGGCGACGAGAATGAAAAACTGTTTTTT. Translation: CASTGTGDENEKLFF.

This clonotype was seen more than once but under ten times. The rearrangement joins TRBV11-1 to TRBJ1-3, with D hard to call. The length of the CDR3 is 12 residues. Trimming removed 4 bases at V and 5 bases at J, with 6 bases between. Germline loops: CDR1 SGHAT, CDR2 FQDESV (reference sequence). Here the CDR3 reads CASSSQRNTIYF. The CDR3 nucleotides are TGTGCCAGCAGCTCACAGCGAAACACCATATATTTT.

This chain uses TRBV6-1 with TRBJ1-1; a weak D match, TRBD1 (6 bases). This CDR3 comprises 15 residues. V lost 3 bases and J lost 3, with 14 bases in between. Germline-derived CDR1 and CDR2 are MNHNS and SASEGT. CDR3 nucleotide sequence: TGTGCCAGCAGTGACCGTCGACAGGCGGACACTGAAGCTTTCTTT. Its translation is CASSDRRQADTEAFF.

This chain links TRBV20-1 with TRBJ2-7, with 8 bases identical to TRBD1. This CDR3 contains 14 residues. Germline-derived CDR1 and CDR2 are DFQATT and SNEGSKA (reference sequence). J lost 1 base, V lost 1 base, and 3 bases had no gene match. This chain's CDR3 is CSARVQGDSYEQYF. The DNA of the CDR3 is TGCAGTGCTAGAGTACAGGGGGATTCCTACGAGCAGTACTTC.

The sample holds a few counts of this clonotype. The rearrangement uses TRBV27 and TRBJ2-5, with D tentatively TRBD1 or TRBD2 (6 bases each). V lost 10 bases, J lost 13 bases, and 28 bases lay in between. The CDR3 extends over 14 amino acids. Germline CDR1 is MNHEY and CDR2 is SMNVEV (reference sequence). The CDR3 region is CATKPSSGAMRWYF. In nucleotides, the CDR3 is TGTGCCACCAAGCCGTCATCGGGGGCGATGAGGTGGTACTTC.